This TCR beta chain was recovered during a study of CD8 T cells in ankylosing spondylitis. Regarding the study as a whole: Before this, some motif variants had been reported in reactive arthritis synovial fluid and blood. Researchers report that disease-linked clones proved CD8+ and relatively rare in peripheral blood. A TCR beta motif of several highly homologous variants seemed to mark ankylosing spondylitis blood. The study looked at matched synovial fluid samples from ankylosing spondylitis patients. Disease-linked clones were reported to be significantly enriched there.

Researchers built TCR beta libraries using quantitative 5'-RACE with molecular barcodes. TCRdb used MiXCR to reprocess the 5' RACE reads, holding one entry per CDR3 protein. The sample shows 400,000 or so distinct CDR3 sequences, roughly a quarter of them seen only once. This CDR3 comprises 17 residues. V lost 0 bases and J lost 2; bases outside the gene matches: 9. CDR1 is SGHTA, CDR2 FQGNSA, per germline. Notes on this clonotype: Its antigen remains unidentified.

This receptor was taken from a male donor with ankylosing spondylitis. Sequencing was carried out using blood, either unsorted or a sorted T cell fraction (not recorded which). This chain uses TRBV7-2 with TRBJ2-7, with 8 bases matching TRBD2. The CDR3 loop is CASSLAGIAGTAYEQYF. As DNA, the CDR3 is TGTGCCAGCAGCTTAGCAGGGATAGCGGGAACCGCCTACGAGCAGTACTTC. Supplemented by reference TRBV7-2 and TRBJ2-7, the full variable domain reads GAGVSQSPSNKVTEKGKDVELRCDPISGHTALYWYRQSLGQGLEFLIYFQGNSAPDKSGLPSDRFSAERTGGSVSTLTIQRTQQEDSAVYLCASSLAGIAGTAYEQYFGPGTRLTVT.